What follows is one T cell receptor beta chain and its context. Its antigen is unknown. The gene symbols are mouse symbols. The DNA ends 4 residues before the CDR3 does, and the rest of the CDR3 is filled in from the germline J gene. Researchers sorted pooled cutaneous lymph node cells on the basis of CD4, CD8alpha, NKG2D, NKG2ACE and other markers. This entry is derived from a study of CD8+ T cells in alopecia areata. As for the study in general: Transfer of skin from approximately 6-12-month-old C3H/HeJ graft donors with spontaneous alopecia was made to roughly 6-11-week-old female C3H/HeJ mice. Study findings and constraints: Among patients, TCR sharing was less clear than in mice, a difference possibly due in part to HLA diversity in the patient population. Scalp samples also contribute reads from the resident alphabeta T cells found in normal skin.

CDR1 is LGHNA, CDR2 YNLKQL, per germline (reference sequence). With 0 bases removed from V and 1 base from J, the gap between germline ends came to 12 bases. The CDR3 extends over 16 amino acids. Once RNA had been extracted, it was reverse transcribed into cDNA to act as the sequencing template. Measured with immunoSEQ multiplex PCR; TCRdb has only the in-frame clones, and not every one. The repertoire has roughly 260,000 clones, none seen only once; the ten largest take 0.9% to 1.5%. This sequence originates from a C3H/HeJ mouse with alopecia areata. This mouse strain has H2-k as its MHC haplotype. V gene TRBV5 combines with J gene TRBJ1-1, with a tentative D call TRBD1 (6 bases). The sample comprised CD4+ T cells sorted from a lymph node. The part of the CDR3 DNA that was read is TGTGCCAGCAGCCAAGAAGGGGGAGGGGGAAACACA. This translates into CASSQEGGGGNT. The CDR3, in full, reads CASSQEGGGGNTEVFF.